Shown below are 19 T cell receptor beta chains from a single sample sequenced in a study of preoperative IRX-2 immunotherapy in early breast cancer (dated by TCRdb to between 2018 and 2021). The label giving this sample's treatment or condition can be read as: preoperative locoregional IRX-2 cytokine immunotherapy. The library relied on the immunoSEQ multiplex PCR assay. Drawn from immuneACCESS, this table holds only the in-frame rearrangements with V and J called that TCRdb kept. Clones are partly lost; checked studies trace under half to an unresolved V gene and leave the rest unexplained. In this sample the table shows approximately 100,000 clones, roughly 90% of which occur a single time. About 2.1% of the sample belongs to the ten largest clones. The source was tumor tissue, collected after IRX-2 immunotherapy. The source of these receptors is a human donor with breast cancer.

This clone was counted only a few times. This chain joins TRBV30 and TRBJ1-1; D is unclear. The germline gives CDR1 GTSNPN, CDR2 SVGIG (reference sequence). This CDR3 is 11 amino acids long. V lost 0 bases and J lost 11, with 10 bases in between. CDR3 protein: CAWSVRGWAFF. The CDR3 nucleotides read TGTGCCTGGAGTGTACGGGGTTGGGCTTTCTTT.

This sequence joins TRBV6-8 and TRBJ1-2; TRBD1 agrees at 7 bases. J was trimmed by 7 bases and V by 7 bases; bases with no gene match: 12. The germline gives CDR1 MNHGY, CDR2 SAAAGT. The CDR3 covers 14 residues. The CDR3 coding sequence is TGTGCCAGCAAGGTCCGGACAGGAGGTCGTGGCTACACCTTC. It yields the protein CASKVRTGGRGYTF.

The chain couples TRBV6-8 to TRBJ2-2; TRBD2 agrees at 8 bases. CDR3 size: 15 residues. Losses at the gene ends were 10 bases for V and 4 bases for J; bases not matched to a gene: 11. Germline CDR1 is MNHGY and CDR2 is SAAAGT. The CDR3 region has the DNA TGTGCCACCCAGGCTCAGCGGGGGCGCACCGGGGAGCTGTTTTTT. As protein: CATQAQRGRTGELFF.

The chain is built from TRBV29-1 and TRBJ2-2, with TRBD1 matching over 7 bases. There are 15 residues in the CDR3. Trimming cost V 7 bases and J 3 bases; bases outside gene matches: 11. The germline gives CDR1 SQVTM, CDR2 ANQGSEA. The DNA of the CDR3 is TGCAGCGCGATACCCGACAGGGCGTACACCGGGGAGCTGTTTTTT. Protein: CSAIPDRAYTGELFF.

There are a few counts of this clone. J is TRBJ1-4 and V is TRBV5-1, with 8 bases fitting TRBD1. The V segment lost 2 bases and the J segment 7 bases; nucleotides outside the gene matches: 4. The CDR3 is 14 residues long. The germline V gene has CDR1 SGHRS and CDR2 YFSETQ. The CDR3 DNA reads TGCGCCAGCAGCTTCGGACAGGGCCTTGAAAAACTGTTTTTT. It yields the protein CASSFGQGLEKLFF.

The chain combines TRBV12-5 with TRBJ2-3, with 10 bases matching TRBD1. The CDR3 contains 15 residues. CDR1 is LGHNT, CDR2 FRNRAP, per germline. The CDR3, as DNA: TGTGCCAGCACATATGGACAGGGGGACACAGATACGCAGTATTTT. Its translation: CASTYGQGDTDTQYF.

This clone was detected a few times. This chain uses TRBV11-3 with TRBJ2-4; TRBD2 aligns across 7 bases. After removal of 4 bases from V and 2 bases from J, the junction contained 5 bases not matched to a gene. CDR3 size: 15 residues. Germline lookup yields CDR1 SGHNT and CDR2 YENEEA. The chain's CDR3 is CASSSGGGTKNIQYF. CDR3 nucleotides: TGTGCCAGCAGCTCCGGGGGAGGGACCAAAAACATTCAGTACTTC.

This chain connects TRBV30 to TRBJ2-7; 7 nucleotides agree with TRBD2. CDR3 size: 11 residues. The V segment lost 4 bases and the J segment 6 bases; nucleotides outside the gene matches: 3. CDR1 GTSNPN and CDR2 SVGIG come from the germline V gene (reference sequence). CDR3 amino acids: CAWTGGGEQYF. The CDR3 DNA is TGTGCCTGGACTGGGGGGGGCGAGCAGTACTTC. The variable domain in full, with the rest retrieved from reference TRBV30 and TRBJ2-7, is SQTIHQWPATLVQPVGSPLSLECTVEGTSNPNLYWYRQAAGRGLQLLFYSVGIGQISSEVPQNLSASRPQDRQFILSSKKLLLSDSGFYLCAWTGGGEQYFGPGTRLTVT.

This chain links TRBV6-4 with TRBJ2-1; D is undetermined. Trimming left V 6 bases short and J 4 bases short, with 4 bases between. The CDR3 covers 11 residues. The V gene's germline CDR1 is MRHNA and CDR2 SNTAGT. The CDR3 is CASSRYNEQFF. The CDR3 DNA follows: TGTGCCAGCAGCAGATACAATGAGCAGTTCTTC.

The chain joins TRBV5-1 to TRBJ2-3, with a weak D call TRBD2 (6 bases). This CDR3 is 16 amino acids long. V gave up 0 bases and J gave up 6 bases, with 17 bases separating them. CDR1 is SGHRS and CDR2 is YFSETQ in the germline V gene. The CDR3 bases are TGCGCCAGCAGCTTGGGGGACCCCGACGGGGGTGATACGCAGTATTTT. As protein: CASSLGDPDGGDTQYF.

This clone has just a few counts. This chain links TRBV29-1 with TRBJ2-1, with a possible D match to TRBD2 (6 bases). The CDR3 totals 15 residues. V gave up 7 bases and J gave up 2 bases, with 18 bases separating them. CDR1 SQVTM and CDR2 ANQGSEA come from the germline V gene. The CDR3 nucleotides are TGCAGCGCGGAAGGGGCTAGCGAGACCTACAATGAGCAGTTCTTC. It yields the protein CSAEGASETYNEQFF.

The chain joins TRBV6-7 to TRBJ2-7; D may be TRBD1 (5 bases). TRBV6-7 is recorded as an ORF, its role being uncertain. The CDR3 runs 12 residues. Trimming removed 0 bases at V and 7 bases at J, with 7 bases between. The CDR3 nucleotides read TGTGCCAGCAGTTACTCTAGGGGAGAGCAGTACTTC. Translating gives CASSYSRGEQYF.

In this sample, this clone turned up a few times. The genes are TRBV10-3 and TRBJ1-6; possible D gene TRBD1, 6 bases. V was cut by 0 bases and J by 9 bases, with 12 bases left in between. Germline V gene lookup returns CDR1 ENHRY and CDR2 SYGVKD. The CDR3 runs to 15 residues. The CDR3 loop reads CAISESAGVGSPLHF. In DNA, the CDR3 is TGTGCCATCAGTGAGTCGGCAGGGGTAGGTTCACCCCTCCACTTT.

V is TRBV6-8 and J is TRBJ1-5, with 9 bases aligning to TRBD1. Trimming at V came to 0 bases and at J to 0 bases, leaving 6 bases not matched to a gene. CDR1 and CDR2 (germline): MNHGY, SAAAGT. This CDR3 has 18 residues. This CDR3 is CASSYSGTGPYSNQPQHF. As DNA, the CDR3 is TGTGCCAGCAGTTACTCCGGGACAGGGCCATATAGCAATCAGCCCCAGCATTTT.

The J gene is TRBJ1-3, the V gene TRBV11-3; weak D call: TRBD1 (5 bases). There are 16 residues in the CDR3. Trimming pared 5 bases from V and 0 bases from J, leaving 14 bases between. The germline V gene has CDR1 SGHNT and CDR2 YENEEA. Written as DNA, the CDR3 is TGTGCCAGCAGCGCCGCAGGGCCATTCTCTGGAAACACCATATATTTT. Protein: CASSAAGPFSGNTIYF.

The rearrangement links TRBV15 to TRBJ1-2; 10 bases are shared with TRBD1. V lost 2 bases to trimming and J lost 1 base; unmatched junction nucleotides: 4. Germline V CDR1 and CDR2: LNHNV, YYDKDF (reference sequence). The CDR3 sequence is 16 residues long. CDR3 in amino acids: CATSRSRTGGNYGYTF. The CDR3 coding sequence is TGTGCCACCAGCAGATCCCGGACAGGGGGTAACTATGGCTACACCTTC.

The chain combines TRBV6-9 with TRBJ2-3, with a possible D match to TRBD1 (5 bases). Germline lookup yields CDR1 MNHGY and CDR2 SVAAGI. The CDR3 runs to 16 residues. Trimming removed 5 bases from V and 2 bases from J, with 17 bases in between. CDR3 protein: CASSPLGVYSTDTQYF. The DNA for the CDR3 is TGTGCCAGCAGTCCCTTAGGGGTTTATTCCACAGATACGCAGTATTTT.

V and J are TRBV6-8 and TRBJ2-7; D possibly matches TRBD1 or TRBD2 (5 bases each). The CDR3 has 15 residues. V lost 7 bases, J lost 0 bases, and 16 bases lay in between. Germline CDR1 and CDR2: MNHGY and SAAAGT. CDR3: CASNPLGPRSYEQYF. In nucleotides, the CDR3 is TGTGCCAGCAATCCTCTGGGACCTCGCTCCTACGAGCAGTACTTC.

V and J are TRBV14 and TRBJ2-5; no firm D call. V was pared by 0 bases and J by 3 bases, with 17 bases between. The germline V gene has CDR1 SGHDN and CDR2 FVKESK. The CDR3 is 17 amino acids. The CDR3 bases are TGTGCCAGCAGCCAAGATAGAACTCCCCAAAGAAAAGAGACCCAGTACTTC. Protein sequence: CASSQDRTPQRKETQYF.